The sequence of this TCR beta chain was determined in a study of shared clonotypes between healthy human individuals (dated by TCRdb to the early 2020s). With respect to the entire study: A few men and two women, aged 18 to 49 years, made up the cohort. For each donor, three plates each were used for CD4 naive and CD4 memory, two plates were used for CD8 naive, and one plate was used for CD8 memory. Leukapheresis yielded between about 0.85 and 10 billion PBMCs per donor. Blood TCR repertoires of a handful of healthy adults were deeply sequenced to estimate repertoire size and the extent of clonotype sharing between individuals. Different laboratories and diverse techniques were used to prepare libraries and sequence TCR repertoires, to increase sequencing depth and limit assay-specific biases. On the study overall, not on this receptor specifically: Based on pairwise subsampling, the degree of clonotype sharing among donors was expected to be affected by sequencing depth. When four donors were compared, the shared fraction of clonotypes was about 5.4% for naive CD4, approximately 3.5% for naive CD8, about 2.5% for memory CD4, and 0.35% to 0.4% for memory CD8. Compared with non-shared clonotypes, the clonotypes found in all four sorted-subset donors had higher generation probabilities. Because the study included a small number of donors, the genetic and exposure-history diversity represented was limited. Incomplete sequencing was indicated by rarefaction of sorted-subset datasets, despite the large sequencing depth. Estimated clonotype richness was generally larger for naive than for memory subsets. Sampling was limited to blood, and TCR repertoires in tissue likely differ from TCR repertoires in blood.

Comments on this clone: No cognate antigen has been identified for it. Nothing much larger sits one base from this clone, and base qualities are not available.

TCR CDR3 regions were amplified from genomic DNA by multiplex PCR using the deep immunoSEQ assay. For each cell subset, the extracted genomic DNA was distributed evenly across all wells of several immunoSEQ 96-well plates, and each plate served as one replicate. For sorted subsets, 200 to 250 ng of genomic DNA, equivalent to 30,000 or so T cell genomes, went into each replicate PCR. Purified libraries were quantified with a Qubit 3.0 fluorometer, sized on a Bioanalyzer 2100, and re-quantified with the KAPA Library Quantification kit. Every immunoSEQ 96-well plate was sequenced on a separate single-read 150-cycle Illumina NextSeq 550 flow cell. As for how the authors treated the data: The immunoSEQ output contained only junctional sequences without quality scores, so filtering could not match that applied to full-length reads. To assign V/J genes and CDR3, sequences were annotated against IMGT germline references using PyIR, a Python wrapper for IgBLAST v1.9. Reads with weak V/J assignments (E-value above 1e-6), missing CDR3, stop codons, out-of-frame junctions, or ambiguous translated residues were removed. V3J clonotypes were defined as sequences sharing an identical inferred V gene, J gene, and CDR3 amino acid sequence. Percentage overlap between repertoires was computed as shared unique clonotypes divided by the size of the smaller repertoire. Repertoire richness was assessed with RTK rarefaction, the Chao1 estimator, and Recon v2.1 estimates of unobserved clonotypes. For all TCRbeta clonotypes obtained by the gDNA method from a handful of donors, generation probabilities were computed with OLGA. TCRdb's version of the immuneACCESS table is confined to in-frame rearrangements and falls short of the full clone set. An unresolved V gene accounts for under half of the shortfall where checked; the remainder is of unknown origin. V, J and clone size are those of that table, while D and trimming were read from the DNA. This sample comprises 1 million to 1.3 million clones, about 80% of them detected only once. Of the sample, 0.55% to 0.7% falls within the top ten clones.

Donors were healthy HIV-negative adults with no recently reported acute infections or vaccinations. Every donor was a Caucasian adult living in Nashville, Tennessee, USA. CD4+ T cells were enriched by magnetic negative selection, after which naive cells were positively selected on CD45RA and the negative fraction was taken as the memory subset. Blood was obtained by leukapheresis, after which PBMCs were separated by Ficoll-Histopaque density gradient centrifugation and cryopreserved in liquid nitrogen vapor phase. Purity and quantity of every magnetically sorted T cell population were checked by analytical flow cytometry. Genomic DNA was isolated from each sorted fraction and quantified by UV absorbance on a Nanodrop 2000c. The receptor was isolated from a man younger than 35 in good health. Some clones in this sample may be carry-over from other donors' samples. The sequenced sample was memory CD4+ T cells from PBMCs. This sample's cell subset or site label indicates: CD45RA-negative fraction.

The CDR3: CASRQLSGSSTDTQYF. The nucleotides read TGTGCCAGCAGGCAACTGAGCGGGAGTAGCACAGATACGCAGTATTTT. In this chain, TRBV2 is recombined with TRBJ2-3; 8 middle bases align to TRBD2. Trimming removed 6 bases from V and 0 bases from J; the gene matches leave 8 bases unexplained. From the germline V gene, CDR1 is SNHLY and CDR2 is FYNNEI. Taken from cysteine to phenylalanine, the CDR3 has 16 residues. Only the CDR3 portion is preserved as DNA: 48 bases, with reading frame beginning at the first base.